This T cell receptor beta chain is drawn from a study of CD8 T cells in ankylosing spondylitis. Study findings and constraints: Reportedly, significant enrichment of disease-linked clones occurred in matched ankylosing spondylitis synovial fluid. Reactive arthritis synovial fluid and blood previously showed some of these motif variants.

CDR1 is DFQATT and CDR2 is SNEGSKA in the germline V gene (reference sequence). V gave up 3 bases and J gave up 0 bases, with 16 bases separating them. The CDR3 has 16 residues. Using quantitative 5'-RACE with molecular barcodes, the authors made TCR beta libraries. One entry per CDR3 protein, called by TCRdb with MiXCR from the 5' RACE reads. The data hold around 130,000 distinct CDR3 sequences, with 6.5% to 9% observed a single time. In its sample, this clonotype was seen many times. Its antigen is still unknown. The TCR sequence derives from a male donor with ankylosing spondylitis or in good health (not recorded which). This rearrangement joins TRBV20-1 to TRBJ2-3, with D hard to call. Sequencing used blood, either unsorted or a sorted T cell fraction (not recorded which). CDR3 DNA: TGCAGTGCTAGCTATCGAACAAGATCTAGCACAGATACGCAGTATTTT. It specifies CSASYRTRSSTDTQYF.